This T cell receptor beta chain originates from a study of beta chain features in type 1 diabetes. Study outcomes and limitations: VDJ junctions from type 1 diabetes patients carried fewer insertions and larger deletions. The naive, central memory and Treg TCRB repertoires showed an apparent similarity that was greater among patients than among healthy donors. Type 1 diabetes patients had TCRB CDR3s that were shorter (moderately but significantly so) in all four CD4+ subsets. Sequencing used cDNA, and cells with high TCR expression could therefore be over-represented.

V gave up 8 bases and J gave up 8 bases, with 21 bases separating them. This CDR3 has 14 amino acids. Germline V lookup: CDR1 GTSNPN, CDR2 SVGIG (reference sequence). A single heparinised draw of roughly 0.11 L on average was taken per donor. Reverse transcription of all isolated RNA meant that expressed TCRB transcripts were sequenced. The table came from immunoSEQ multiplex PCR; TCRdb's copy has only in-frame clones and leaves some out. The top ten clones hold around 0.011% of a sample with a few hundred thousand clones, approximately 24% of them seen once. A note on this clone: What it binds is not known.

The V and J genes are TRBV30 and TRBJ1-4; D is possibly TRBD1 (5 bases). The receptor was isolated from a woman aged 25-40 years with type 1 diabetes. Sequenced sample: naive CD4+ T cells from blood. The CDR3 is CAAKQGRGEEKLFF. The DNA for the CDR3 is TGTGCCGCCAAGCAGGGCCGAGGAGAGGAAAAACTGTTTTTT.